The clone carrying this T cell receptor (beta chain) was detected ten times or more. These data originate in a study of beta chain features in type 1 diabetes. TCRB transcripts that were expressed got sequenced, as all of the isolated RNA had been reverse transcribed. Samples of naive, central memory and regulatory T cells yielded a mean of around 3.7 million reads. The data were produced by immunoSEQ multiplex PCR, yet TCRdb's version contains in-frame clones alone and is incomplete. Seen here are about 360,000 clones, around 12% observed once, and the top ten hold roughly 0.017%. The germline V gene has CDR1 GTSNPN and CDR2 SVGIG (reference sequence). Trimming took 4 bases from V and 4 from J, leaving 6 bases between them. The length of the CDR3 is 11 residues.

This sequence joins TRBV30 and TRBJ2-3; TRBD1 is a possible D gene (6 bases). The sequence derives from a man aged 18 to 29 in good health. Sequenced material: naive CD4+ T cells from blood. The DNA for the CDR3 is TGTGCCTGGAACAGGGCAGATACGCAGTATTTT. Encoded protein: CAWNRADTQYF.